The entry that follows covers one TCR beta chain sequence. The antigen remains undetermined. Exposure to brentuximab vedotin varied, and each patient had relapsed following autologous stem cell transplantation. After thawing, PBMCs were subjected to magnetic negative selection to isolate CD8+ T cells. The data originate from a study of PD-1 blockade in classical Hodgkin lymphoma. The germline gives CDR1 SGHVS, CDR2 FNYEAQ. The CDR3 loop spans 14 amino acids. The V gene lost 5 bases and the J gene lost 2 bases, with 11 bases spanning the gap. The assay was immunoSEQ multiplex PCR, and TCRdb's table has in-frame clones only and misses some. The data contain some 3,000 clones, 71% of them singletons. Findings and limits, study-wide: Diversity in CD4+ TCRs, unlike that measured in CD8+ TCRs, had risen significantly by C4D1.

The receptor was derived from a human donor with classical Hodgkin lymphoma. The chain recombines TRBV7-6 with TRBJ2-3, with D maybe TRBD1 (6 bases). This sample comprised CD8+ T cells from blood, obtained at baseline. In DNA form, the CDR3 reads TGTGCCAGCAGCGTCGGACAGCCCACAGATACGCAGTATTTT. Residues: CASSVGQPTDTQYF.